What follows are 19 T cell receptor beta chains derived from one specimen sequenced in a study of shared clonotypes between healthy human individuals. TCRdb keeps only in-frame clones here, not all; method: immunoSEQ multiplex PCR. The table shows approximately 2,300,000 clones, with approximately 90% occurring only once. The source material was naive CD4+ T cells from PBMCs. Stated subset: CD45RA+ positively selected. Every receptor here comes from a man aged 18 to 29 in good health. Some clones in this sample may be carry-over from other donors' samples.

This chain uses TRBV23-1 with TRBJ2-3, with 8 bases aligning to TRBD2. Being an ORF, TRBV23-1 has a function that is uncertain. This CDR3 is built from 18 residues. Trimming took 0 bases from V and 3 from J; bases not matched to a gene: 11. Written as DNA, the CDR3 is TGCGCCAGCAGTCAATCGATCCAGCGGGAGAACCTTACAGATACGCAGTATTTT. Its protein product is CASSQSIQRENLTDTQYF.

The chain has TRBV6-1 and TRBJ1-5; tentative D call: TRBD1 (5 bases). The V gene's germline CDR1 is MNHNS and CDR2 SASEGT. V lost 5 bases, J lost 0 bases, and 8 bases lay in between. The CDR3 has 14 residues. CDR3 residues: CASSWGYSNQPQHF. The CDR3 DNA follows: TGTGCCAGCAGTTGGGGGTATAGCAATCAGCCCCAGCATTTT.

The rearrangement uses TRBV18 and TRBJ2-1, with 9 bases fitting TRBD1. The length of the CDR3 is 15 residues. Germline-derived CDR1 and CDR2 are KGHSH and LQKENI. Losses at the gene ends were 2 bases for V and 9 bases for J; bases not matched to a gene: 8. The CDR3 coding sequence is TGTGCCAGCTCACCATCAACACACAGGGGGCTTGAGCAGTTCTTC. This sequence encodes CASSPSTHRGLEQFF.

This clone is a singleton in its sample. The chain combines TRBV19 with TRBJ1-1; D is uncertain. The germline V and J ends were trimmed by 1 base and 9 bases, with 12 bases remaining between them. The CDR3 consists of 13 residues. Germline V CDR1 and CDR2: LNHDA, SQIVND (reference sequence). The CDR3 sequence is CASSIVRAEKAFF. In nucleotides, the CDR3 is TGTGCCAGTAGTATAGTACGGGCCGAAAAAGCTTTCTTT. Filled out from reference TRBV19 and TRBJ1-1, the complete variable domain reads DGGITQSPKYLFRKEGQNVTLSCEQNLNHDAMYWYRQDPGQGLRLIYYSQIVNDFQKGDIAEGYSVSREKKESFPLTVTSAQKNPTAFYLCASSIVRAEKAFFGQGTRLTVV.

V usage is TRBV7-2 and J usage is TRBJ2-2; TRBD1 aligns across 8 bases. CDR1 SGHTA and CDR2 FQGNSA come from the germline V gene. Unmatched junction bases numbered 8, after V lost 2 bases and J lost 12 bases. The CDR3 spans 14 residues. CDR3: CASSLLGTGGQLFF. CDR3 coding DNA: TGTGCCAGCAGCTTACTAGGTACAGGGGGTCAGCTGTTTTTT. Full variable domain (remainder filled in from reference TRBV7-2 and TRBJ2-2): GAGVSQSPSNKVTEKGKDVELRCDPISGHTALYWYRQSLGQGLEFLIYFQGNSAPDKSGLPSDRFSAERTGGSVSTLTIQRTQQEDSAVYLCASSLLGTGGQLFFGEGSRLTVL.

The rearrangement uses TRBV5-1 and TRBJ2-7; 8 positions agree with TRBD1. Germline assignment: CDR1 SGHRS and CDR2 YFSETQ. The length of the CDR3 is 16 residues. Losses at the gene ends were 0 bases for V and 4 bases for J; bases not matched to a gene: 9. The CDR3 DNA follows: TGCGCCAGCAGCTTGGCCCCAGGACAGGGACAGTACGAGCAGTACTTC. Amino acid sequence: CASSLAPGQGQYEQYF.

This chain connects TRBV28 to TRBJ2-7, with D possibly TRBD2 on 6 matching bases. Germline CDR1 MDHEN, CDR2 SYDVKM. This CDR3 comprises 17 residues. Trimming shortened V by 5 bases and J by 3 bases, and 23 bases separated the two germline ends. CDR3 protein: CASSTYAGGSGYYEQYF. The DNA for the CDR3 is TGTGCCAGCAGTACCTATGCCGGGGGATCCGGGTACTACGAGCAGTACTTC.

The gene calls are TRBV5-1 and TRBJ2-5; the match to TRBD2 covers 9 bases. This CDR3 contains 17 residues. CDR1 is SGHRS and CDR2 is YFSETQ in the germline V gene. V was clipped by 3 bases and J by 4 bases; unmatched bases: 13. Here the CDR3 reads CASSSVPWREGRETQYF. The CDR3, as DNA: TGCGCCAGCAGCTCAGTCCCCTGGCGGGAGGGCCGAGAGACCCAGTACTTC.

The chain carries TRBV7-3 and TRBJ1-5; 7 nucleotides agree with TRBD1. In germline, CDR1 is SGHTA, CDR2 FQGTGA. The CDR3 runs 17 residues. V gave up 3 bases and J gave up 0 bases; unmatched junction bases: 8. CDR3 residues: CASSLGYRGNSNQPQHF. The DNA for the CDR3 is TGTGCCAGCAGCTTGGGATACAGGGGAAATAGCAATCAGCCCCAGCATTTT.

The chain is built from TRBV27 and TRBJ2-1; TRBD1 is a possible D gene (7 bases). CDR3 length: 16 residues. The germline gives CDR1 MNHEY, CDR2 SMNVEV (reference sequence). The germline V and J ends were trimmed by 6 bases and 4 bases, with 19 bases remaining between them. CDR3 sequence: CASSRDSQGRYNEQFF. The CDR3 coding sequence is TGTGCCAGCAGCAGAGACTCACAGGGGAGGTACAATGAGCAGTTCTTC.

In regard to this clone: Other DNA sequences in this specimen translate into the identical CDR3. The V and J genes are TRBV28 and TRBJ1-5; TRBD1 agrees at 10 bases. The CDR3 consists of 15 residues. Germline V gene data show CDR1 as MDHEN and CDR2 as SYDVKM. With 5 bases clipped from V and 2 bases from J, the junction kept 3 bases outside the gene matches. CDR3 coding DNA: TGTGCCAGCAGTGGTGGACAGGGGGGCAATCAGCCCCAGCATTTT. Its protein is CASSGGQGGNQPQHF.

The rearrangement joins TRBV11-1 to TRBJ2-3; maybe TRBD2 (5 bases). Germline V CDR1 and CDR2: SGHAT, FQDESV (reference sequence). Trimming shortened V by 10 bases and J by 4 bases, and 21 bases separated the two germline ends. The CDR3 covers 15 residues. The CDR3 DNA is TGTGCCACGACACCCACGAGGGCCTTGCCAGATACGCAGTATTTT. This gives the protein CATTPTRALPDTQYF.

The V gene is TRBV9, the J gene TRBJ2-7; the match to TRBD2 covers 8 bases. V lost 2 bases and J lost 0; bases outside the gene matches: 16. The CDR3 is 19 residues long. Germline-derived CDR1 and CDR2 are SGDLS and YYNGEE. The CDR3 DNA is TGTGCCAGCAGCGTCTTGGCGGTTTTGGGACTAGAGAGCTCCTACGAGCAGTACTTC. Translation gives CASSVLAVLGLESSYEQYF.

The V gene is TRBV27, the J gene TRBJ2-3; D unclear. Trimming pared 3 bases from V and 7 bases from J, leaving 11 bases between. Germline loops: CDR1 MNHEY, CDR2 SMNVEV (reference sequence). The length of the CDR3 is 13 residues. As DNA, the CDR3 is TGTGCCAGCAGTTTCGACTCTCGGTATACGCAGTATTTT. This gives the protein CASSFDSRYTQYF.

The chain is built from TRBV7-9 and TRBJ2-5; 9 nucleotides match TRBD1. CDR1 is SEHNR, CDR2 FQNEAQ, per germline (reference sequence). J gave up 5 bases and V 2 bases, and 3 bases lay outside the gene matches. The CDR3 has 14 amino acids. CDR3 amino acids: CASSLRTGVETQYF. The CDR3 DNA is TGTGCCAGCAGCTTAAGGACAGGGGTTGAGACCCAGTACTTC.

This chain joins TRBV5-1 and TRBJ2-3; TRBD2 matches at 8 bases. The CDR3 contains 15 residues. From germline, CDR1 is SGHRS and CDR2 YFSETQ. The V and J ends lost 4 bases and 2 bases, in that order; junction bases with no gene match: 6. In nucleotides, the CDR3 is TGCGCCAGCAGCCCGGGGGGGACGACCACAGATACGCAGTATTTT. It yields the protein CASSPGGTTTDTQYF. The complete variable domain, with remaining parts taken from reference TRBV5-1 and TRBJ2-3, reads KAGVTQTPRYLIKTRGQQVTLSCSPISGHRSVSWYQQTPGQGLQFLFEYFSETQRNKGNFPGRFSGRQFSNSRSEMNVSTLELGDSALYLCASSPGGTTTDTQYFGPGTRLTVL.

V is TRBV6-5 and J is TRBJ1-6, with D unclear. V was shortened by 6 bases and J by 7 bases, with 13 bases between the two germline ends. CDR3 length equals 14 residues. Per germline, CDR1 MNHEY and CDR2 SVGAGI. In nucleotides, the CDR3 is TGTGCCAGCAGGGTTACAGATTCCAATTCACCCCTCCACTTT. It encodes CASRVTDSNSPLHF.

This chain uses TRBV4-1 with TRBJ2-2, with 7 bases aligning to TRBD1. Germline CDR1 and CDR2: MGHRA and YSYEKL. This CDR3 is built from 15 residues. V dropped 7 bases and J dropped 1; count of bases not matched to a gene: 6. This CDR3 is CASTPQGRNTGELFF. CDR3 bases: TGCGCCAGCACCCCACAGGGGCGGAACACCGGGGAGCTGTTTTTT.

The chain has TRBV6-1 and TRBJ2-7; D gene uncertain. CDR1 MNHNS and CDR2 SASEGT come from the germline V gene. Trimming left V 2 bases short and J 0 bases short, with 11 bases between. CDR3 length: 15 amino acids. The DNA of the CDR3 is TGTGCCAGCAGTGAATCCAGCGCCAGCTCCTACGAGCAGTACTTC. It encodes CASSESSASSYEQYF.